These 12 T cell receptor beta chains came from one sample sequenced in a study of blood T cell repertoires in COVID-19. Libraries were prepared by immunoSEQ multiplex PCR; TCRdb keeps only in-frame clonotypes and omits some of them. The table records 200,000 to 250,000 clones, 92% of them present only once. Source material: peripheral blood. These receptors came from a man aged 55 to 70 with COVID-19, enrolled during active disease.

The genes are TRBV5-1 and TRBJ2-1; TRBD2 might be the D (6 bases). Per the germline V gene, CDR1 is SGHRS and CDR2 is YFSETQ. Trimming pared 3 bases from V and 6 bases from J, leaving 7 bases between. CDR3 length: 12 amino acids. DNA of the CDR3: TGCGCCAGCAGCTGGGACTTCAATGAGCAGTTCTTC. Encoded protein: CASSWDFNEQFF.

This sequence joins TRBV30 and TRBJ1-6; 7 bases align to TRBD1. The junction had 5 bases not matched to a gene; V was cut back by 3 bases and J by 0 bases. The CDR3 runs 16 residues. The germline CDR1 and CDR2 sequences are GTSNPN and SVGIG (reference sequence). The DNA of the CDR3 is TGTGCCTGGAGGGACAGGTTCAGCTCCTATAATTCACCCCTCCACTTT. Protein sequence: CAWRDRFSSYNSPLHF.

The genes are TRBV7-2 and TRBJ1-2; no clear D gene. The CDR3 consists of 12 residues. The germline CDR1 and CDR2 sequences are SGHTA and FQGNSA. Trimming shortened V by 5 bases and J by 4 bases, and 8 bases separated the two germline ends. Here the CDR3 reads CASSALAYGYTF. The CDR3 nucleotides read TGTGCCAGCAGCGCGCTCGCCTATGGCTACACCTTC.

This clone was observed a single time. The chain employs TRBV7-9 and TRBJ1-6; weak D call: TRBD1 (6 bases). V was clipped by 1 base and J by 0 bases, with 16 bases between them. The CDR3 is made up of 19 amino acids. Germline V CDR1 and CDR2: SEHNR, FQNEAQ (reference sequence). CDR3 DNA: TGTGCCAGCAGCTTAGGGGGCCCCCAGGGGAGCTCCTATAATTCACCCCTCCACTTT. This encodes CASSLGGPQGSSYNSPLHF.

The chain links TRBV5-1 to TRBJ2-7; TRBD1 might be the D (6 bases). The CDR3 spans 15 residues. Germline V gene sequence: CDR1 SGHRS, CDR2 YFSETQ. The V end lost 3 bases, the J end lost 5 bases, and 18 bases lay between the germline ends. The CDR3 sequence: CASSWTALTKDEQYF. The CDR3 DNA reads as TGCGCCAGCAGCTGGACAGCTCTAACCAAGGACGAGCAGTACTTC.

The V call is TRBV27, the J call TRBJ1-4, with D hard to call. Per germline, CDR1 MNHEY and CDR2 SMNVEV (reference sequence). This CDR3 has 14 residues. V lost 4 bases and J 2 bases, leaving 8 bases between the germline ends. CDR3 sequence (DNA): TGTGCCAGCAGTTCTGGACTTACTAATGAAAAACTGTTTTTT. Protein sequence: CASSSGLTNEKLFF.

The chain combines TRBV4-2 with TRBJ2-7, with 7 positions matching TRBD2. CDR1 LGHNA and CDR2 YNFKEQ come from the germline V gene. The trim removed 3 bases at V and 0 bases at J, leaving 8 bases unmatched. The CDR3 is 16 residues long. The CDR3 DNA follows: TGTGCCAGCAGCCATCTGCGGGGGTCGAGCTCCTACGAGCAGTACTTC. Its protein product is CASSHLRGSSSYEQYF.

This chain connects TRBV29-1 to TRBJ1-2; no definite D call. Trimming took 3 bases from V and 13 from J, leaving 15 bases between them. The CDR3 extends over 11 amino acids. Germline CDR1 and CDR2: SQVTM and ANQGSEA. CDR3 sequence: CSVEAGFYSTF. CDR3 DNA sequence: TGCAGCGTTGAGGCAGGTTTTTATTCCACCTTC.

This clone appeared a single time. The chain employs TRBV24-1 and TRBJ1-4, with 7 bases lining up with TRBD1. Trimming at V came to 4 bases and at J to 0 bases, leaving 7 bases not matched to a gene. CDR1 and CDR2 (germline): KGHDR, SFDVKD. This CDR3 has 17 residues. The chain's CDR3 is CATSDPTGTATNEKLFF. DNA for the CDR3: TGTGCCACCAGTGACCCCACCGGGACAGCAACTAATGAAAAACTGTTTTTT.

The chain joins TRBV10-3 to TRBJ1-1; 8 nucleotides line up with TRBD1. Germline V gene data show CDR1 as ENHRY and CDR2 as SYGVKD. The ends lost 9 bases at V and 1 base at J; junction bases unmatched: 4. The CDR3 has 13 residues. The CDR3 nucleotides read TGTGCCATGACTGACAGGGGGAACACTGAAGCTTTCTTT. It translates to CAMTDRGNTEAFF.

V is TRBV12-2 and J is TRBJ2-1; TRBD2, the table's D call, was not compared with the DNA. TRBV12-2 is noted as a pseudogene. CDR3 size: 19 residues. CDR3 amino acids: CASRLAASGGFLSYNEQFF. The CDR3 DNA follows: TGTGCAAGTCGCTTAGCCGCAAGCGGGGGTTTTCTTTCCTACAATGAGCAGTTCTTC.

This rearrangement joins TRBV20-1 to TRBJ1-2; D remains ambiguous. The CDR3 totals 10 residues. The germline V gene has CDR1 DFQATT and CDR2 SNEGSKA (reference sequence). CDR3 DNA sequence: TGCAGGGCGGGCGCAGGATATTACACCTTC. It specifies CRAGAGYYTF.